Each of the 6 T cell receptor beta chains below was sequenced from the same sample in a study of CD8+ T cells in alopecia areata. Reverse transcription of extracted RNA yielded cDNA, which provided the sequencing template. Using immunoSEQ multiplex PCR, the repertoire was profiled, and TCRdb retains in-frame clones only, with some absent. The sample has 130,000 to 150,000 clones, approximately 87% seen once. This specimen was CD8+ T cells sorted from blood, taken at week 0. The receptors stem from a human donor with alopecia areata.

The chain recombines TRBV4-1 with TRBJ2-2, with 9 nucleotides matching TRBD2. The J segment lost 2 bases and the V segment lost 4 bases, leaving 2 bases of the junction unmatched. The CDR3 sequence is 15 residues long. The germline gives CDR1 MGHRA, CDR2 YSYEKL. CDR3 amino acids: CASSLTSGNTGELFF. In DNA form, the CDR3 reads TGCGCCAGCAGCCTGACTAGCGGTAACACCGGGGAGCTGTTTTTT.

This clone turned up a few times. This sequence joins TRBV30 and TRBJ1-2, with a weak D call TRBD1 (6 bases). The length of the CDR3 is 13 residues. Trimming removed 8 bases at V and 1 base at J, with 14 bases between. Germline assignment: CDR1 GTSNPN and CDR2 SVGIG (reference sequence). The CDR3 loop reads CAGGDTLNYGYTF. The CDR3 nucleotides are TGTGCCGGAGGGGACACCCTTAACTATGGCTACACCTTC.

The rearrangement links TRBV5-1 to TRBJ1-1; D perhaps matches TRBD1 (5 bases). The germline gives CDR1 SGHRS, CDR2 YFSETQ. Trimming pared 3 bases from V and 0 bases from J, leaving 6 bases between. The CDR3 loop spans 13 amino acids. CDR3: CASSWGLNTEAFF. CDR3 DNA sequence: TGCGCCAGCAGCTGGGGCTTGAACACTGAAGCTTTCTTT.

The gene calls are TRBV5-5 and TRBJ2-1, with TRBD1 matching 7 bases. The CDR3 is made up of 15 amino acids. CDR1 is SGHKS, CDR2 YYEKEE, per germline (reference sequence). The J segment lost 11 bases and the V segment lost 0 bases, leaving 11 bases of the junction unmatched. CDR3: CASSLERDSIPQQFF. The CDR3 nucleotides read TGTGCCAGCAGCTTGGAGAGGGACAGTATTCCGCAGCAGTTCTTC.

The rearrangement links TRBV23-1 to TRBJ2-7, with D tentatively TRBD1 (6 bases). TRBV23-1 is filed as an ORF, its function uncertain. This CDR3 is built from 18 residues. Trimming shortened V by 0 bases and J by 0 bases, and 18 bases separated the two germline ends. CDR3 in amino acids: CASSQSGKGHNISYEQYF. CDR3 DNA: TGCGCCAGCAGTCAATCCGGGAAGGGACATAATATCTCCTACGAGCAGTACTTC.

The gene calls are TRBV12-5 and TRBJ2-2; no firm D call. Germline loops: CDR1 LGHNT, CDR2 FRNRAP. This CDR3 spans 15 amino acids. V dropped 2 bases and J dropped 0 bases, with 7 bases sitting between them. Written as DNA, the CDR3 is TGTGCTAGTGGTTTGAGTCCTGCGAACACCGGGGAGCTGTTTTTT. It specifies CASGLSPANTGELFF.